This T cell receptor beta chain stems from a study of Ad26.COV2.S vaccination and SARS-CoV-2 variants. Study-wide context: Vaccine-arm donor from the placebo-controlled COV1001 Ad26.COV2.S trial. Notes on the study in general: People who got the vaccine had more spike-specific TCR breadth than people who got placebo.

The table came from immunoSEQ multiplex PCR; TCRdb's copy has only in-frame clones and leaves some out. The table has hundreds of thousands of clones, around 87% seen once. Treatment defined: 19 received Ad26.COV2.S at low or high dose, single or two shots; 5 received placebo; per-sample allocation not given. On day 63 after the first injection, vaccine and placebo recipients gave samples. The CDR3 extends over 17 amino acids. Germline V gives CDR1 SGHVS, CDR2 FQNEAQ. V dropped 1 base and J dropped 4 bases, with 19 bases sitting between them. Note on this clone: The antigen is undetermined.

This sequence originates from a person between 18 and 60 years old who received the Ad26.COV2.S COVID-19 vaccine or a placebo. This rearrangement joins TRBV7-8 to TRBJ1-2; D may be TRBD1 (6 bases). The input for sequencing was peripheral blood, taken in a trial of Ad26.COV2.S vaccine versus placebo. CDR3 in amino acids: CASSLGVDSQIRYGYTF. As DNA, the CDR3 is TGTGCCAGCAGCTTAGGAGTGGACAGTCAAATCCGCTATGGCTACACCTTC.